The present T cell receptor beta chain was sequenced within a study of CD8 T cells in ankylosing spondylitis (dated by TCRdb to 2016 to 2017). A note on the overall study: The study set out to find disease-linked TCR variants by profiling T cell receptor beta repertoires in ankylosing spondylitis patients and healthy donors. The full study cohort was made up of 25 ankylosing spondylitis patients and over 90 healthy donors. Peripheral blood samples were taken, and synovial fluid was additionally collected from ankylosing spondylitis patients.

Trimming at the junction amounts to 4 bases on V and 3 bases on J, and the germline ends lie 16 bases apart. From cysteine to phenylalanine, the CDR3 is 15 amino acids long. Solely the CDR3 DNA is kept, with 45 bases framed from the first base. The paper as a whole reports these results and caveats: The disease-linked clones had a CD8+ phenotype and were found at relatively low frequencies in peripheral blood. A TCR beta motif made up of several highly homologous amino acid variants appeared to be characteristic of blood from ankylosing spondylitis patients. The disease-linked clones were reported as significantly enriched in matched synovial fluid samples from ankylosing spondylitis patients. Some motif variants were previously reported in synovial fluid and blood of reactive arthritis patients, suggesting common disease-initiation mechanisms.

This clonotype was seen more than once but under ten times. Its antigen is currently not known. No much larger clone is present one base from it, and per-base qualities are unavailable. The run used an Illumina HiSeq 2500. Quantitative 5'-RACE with molecular barcodes was the method used to prepare the TCR beta libraries. In the authors' own workflow: A new computational method based on a probabilistic model of VDJ rearrangement was used to identify disease-linked TCR variants. The raw public data were reprocessed by TCRdb itself: fastp quality trimming at Q25, MiXCR clonotype calling, in-frame beta chains only. Each record represents a unique CDR3 protein, reported with the most common genes and DNA among its rows. TCRdb's processing, not the authors' own work, is the source of the V and J calls. This sample gives 650,000 to 800,000 distinct CDR3 sequences in total; around a fifth of them show up just once. Approximately 18% of the sample comes from the top ten.

The receptor was isolated from a male donor with ankylosing spondylitis. Input material: blood, either unsorted or a sorted T cell fraction (not recorded which). This chain is built from TRBV12-3 or TRBV12-4 and TRBJ2-7, with TRBD1 perhaps the D gene, on 5 matching bases. The CDR3: CASSSDLTANYEQYF. The nucleotide sequence reads TGTGCCAGCAGTTCCGACCTGACAGCCAACTACGAGCAGTACTTC.